These T cell receptor beta chains were read from a single sample in a study of blood T cell repertoires in COVID-19. TCRdb's table, derived via immunoSEQ multiplex PCR, lists solely in-frame clones and lacks some. The sample comprises approximately 400,000 clones, 88% of which are singletons, and about 1.2% rests with the top ten. Sequencing was done on a sample of PBMCs or T cells enriched from blood (not recorded which). The origin of the receptors is a woman under 30 who had recovered from COVID-19. The CDR3 runs from the conserved cysteine through the conserved F or W. Fields, in order: V gene, J gene, D gene, clone size, CDR3 DNA, CDR3 protein. D genes are given only for firm matches. Part of the rows lack a size; the others show once, few, many or a class for expanded clones.

TRBV12-3/TRBV12-4	TRBJ1-2	NA	NA	TGTGCCAGCACCATGAACTATGGCTACACCTTC	CASTMNYGYTF
TRBV7-2	TRBJ1-2	TRBD1	NA	TGTGCCAGCAGCCCCAAGCGGACAGGGGGCGATGGCTACACCTTC	CASSPKRTGGDGYTF
TRBV4-2	TRBJ1-4	NA	once	TGTGCCAGCAGCCAAGTTGTGGGAGCTAATGAAAAACTGTTTTTT	CASSQVVGANEKLFF
TRBV6-5	TRBJ2-7	NA	NA	TGTGCCAGCAGTTATTTGGCGGGCGAGCAGTACTTC	CASSYLAGEQYF
TRBV6-2/TRBV6-3	TRBJ2-7	NA	NA	TGTGCCAGCAGTTACTCGACGGCGGGTCCCTCCTACGAGCAGTACTTC	CASSYSTAGPSYEQYF
TRBV30	TRBJ1-1	TRBD1	NA	TGTGCCTGGACGACAGGGTGGAACACTGAAGCTTTCTTT	CAWTTGWNTEAFF
TRBV25-1	TRBJ1-5	NA	NA	TGTGCCAGCAGTGAATCGGGTTTAGGCAATCAGCCCCAGCATTTT	CASSESGLGNQPQHF
TRBV5-1	TRBJ2-1	TRBD1	NA	TGCGCCAGCAGCTGGGTGGAGACAGGGGACAATGAGCAGTTCTTC	CASSWVETGDNEQFF
TRBV24-1	TRBJ1-2	TRBD1	few	TGTGCCACCTATTTAGACAGGGCAGACTATGGCTACACCTTC	CATYLDRADYGYTF
TRBV7-3	TRBJ2-7	TRBD1	NA	TGTGCCAGCAGCAGGGGGCCGTCCTACGAGCAGTACTTC	CASSRGPSYEQYF
TRBV29-1	TRBJ2-1	NA	NA	TGCAGCGTTGAACCCACGCTAGCGCGGATTCAGCAGTTCTTC	CSVEPTLARIQQFF
TRBV4-3	TRBJ2-3	TRBD2	NA	TGCGCCAGCAGCCAAAGCGTCGGGCTAGCGGGGACAACTAATACGCAGTATTTT	CASSQSVGLAGTTNTQYF
TRBV19	TRBJ2-3	TRBD1	once	TGTGCCAGTAGTATACTCTCTTCAGGGACAGGGGGCTGGGATACGCAGTATTTT	CASSILSSGTGGWDTQYF
TRBV19	TRBJ2-7	NA	NA	TGTGCCAGTAGTATAGAAGAGGGATACTACGAGCAGTACTTC	CASSIEEGYYEQYF
TRBV18	TRBJ2-3	NA	NA	TGTGCCAGCTCACCTTATTTACAGGGAAATACGCAGTATTTT	CASSPYLQGNTQYF
TRBV11-2	TRBJ1-1	NA	few	TGTGCCAGCAGCTTCCAGGGAAGGACTGAAGCTTTCTTT	CASSFQGRTEAFF
TRBV7-9	TRBJ1-1	TRBD1	NA	TGTGCCAGCAGCGCCGGACAGGGGGGGAGCACTGAAGCTTTCTTT	CASSAGQGGSTEAFF
TRBV5-6	TRBJ1-3	TRBD1	NA	TGTGCCAGCAGCCAGGGGGCGTCCGGAAACACCATATATTTT	CASSQGASGNTIYF
TRBV7-2	TRBJ2-7	NA	NA	TGTGCCAGCAGCCCTGACTGGGGGCCCTACGAGCAGTACTTC	CASSPDWGPYEQYF
TRBV12-3/TRBV12-4	TRBJ2-7	NA	NA	TGTGCCAGCAGTTTCGGGGGTTTGGTCGAGCAGTACTTC	CASSFGGLVEQYF
TRBV4-3	TRBJ1-3	NA	once	TGCGCCAGCAGCCGGACTCTATCTCTGGGAAACACCATATATTTT	CASSRTLSLGNTIYF
TRBV7-2	TRBJ1-1	TRBD1	NA	TGTGCCAGCAGCTTAGTTGGGGGACAGCCTGAAGCTTTCTTT	CASSLVGGQPEAFF
TRBV25-1	TRBJ2-2	NA	NA	TGTGCCAGCAGTGAAACATTCACCGGGGAGCTATTTTTT	CASSETFTGELFF
TRBV6-5	TRBJ1-5	NA	NA	TGTGCCAGCAGTTACTCTACCACACCTTCTCATCAGCCCCAGCATTTT	CASSYSTTPSHQPQHF
TRBV19	TRBJ2-3	NA	NA	TGTGCCAGTAGCCTAAGGGGGGGAACCCTTAGCACAGATACGCAGTATTTT	CASSLRGGTLSTDTQYF
TRBV9	TRBJ1-2	TRBD1	NA	TGTGCCAGCAGCGCGGGACAGGGAAACTATGGCTACACCTTC	CASSAGQGNYGYTF
TRBV28	TRBJ2-6	TRBD1	NA	TGTGCCAGCATGTCACAGGGGATTGCAACCAACGTCCTGACTTTC	CASMSQGIATNVLTF
TRBV6-5	TRBJ2-7	NA	NA	TGTGCCAGCACCCCAGGGGGGTTAGGCCGCGAGCAGTACTTC	CASTPGGLGREQYF
TRBV24-1	TRBJ1-5	NA	NA	TGTGCCACCAGTGATTTGTATAGAAATCAGCCCCAGCATTTT	CATSDLYRNQPQHF
TRBV7-6	TRBJ2-5	NA	NA	TGTGCCAGCAGCTTAGGGCGACAGGCGGGCCTTATGGAGACCCAGTACTTC	CASSLGRQAGLMETQYF
TRBV6-1	TRBJ1-3	NA	NA	TGTGCCAGCAGTGAAGCGGTCCCGGGGAACACCATATATTTT	CASSEAVPGNTIYF
TRBV7-3	TRBJ2-1	TRBD2	NA	TGTGCCAGCAGCCTCCAGGGCAGGCTAGCGGGGGGTAATGAGCAGTTCTTC	CASSLQGRLAGGNEQFF
TRBV4-1	TRBJ1-5	TRBD1	NA	TGCGCCAGCAGCCAGGCGACAGGGGCAGGTCAGCCCCAGCATTTT	CASSQATGAGQPQHF
TRBV19	TRBJ2-1	NA	NA	TGTGCCAGTAGTGTCCGCTACAATGAGCAGTTCTTC	CASSVRYNEQFF
TRBV5-6	TRBJ1-1	NA	NA	TGTGCCAGCAGCCGTTGGATCGGACAGCTGAACACTGAAGCTTTCTTT	CASSRWIGQLNTEAFF
TRBV28	TRBJ2-2	NA	NA	TGTGCCAGCAGAGAGTCCGGCGGGGAGCTGTTTTTT	CASRESGGELFF
TRBV5-1	TRBJ2-2	NA	few	TGCGCCAGCAGCTTAGACGGGGCGAACACCGGGGAGCTGTTTTTT	CASSLDGANTGELFF
TRBV28	TRBJ2-7	TRBD1	NA	TGTGCCAGCAGTTTTCCCCTCGGACAGGGCCTTAGCGAGCAGTACTTC	CASSFPLGQGLSEQYF
TRBV3-1/TRBV3-2	TRBJ1-1	NA	NA	TGTGCCAGCAGCCAATTGACTGGAAACACTGAAGCTTTCTTT	CASSQLTGNTEAFF
TRBV27	TRBJ2-7	NA	once	TGTGCCAGCAGACAGGGCCTGGGCCACGAGCAGTACTTC	CASRQGLGHEQYF
TRBV27	TRBJ1-1	NA	once	TGTGCCAGCAGCCCCCGGGGGGGGCTGAACACTGAAGCTTTCTTT	CASSPRGGLNTEAFF
TRBV7-2	TRBJ1-2	TRBD1	NA	TGTGCCAGCAGCAACAGGGGTGGCTATGGCTACACCTTC	CASSNRGGYGYTF
TRBV20-1	TRBJ1-6	NA	NA	TGCAGTGCTCCTCTCATAGAATCCCTCCACTTT	CSAPLIESLHF
TRBV7-6	TRBJ1-5	NA	NA	TGTGCCAGCAGCCCCGGGGGGCTTAATAGCAATCAGCCCCAGCATTTT	CASSPGGLNSNQPQHF
TRBV7-6	TRBJ1-2	NA	NA	TGTGCCAGCAGCTCGACAGCTCCAACGTCTGGCTACACCTTC	CASSSTAPTSGYTF
TRBV5-1	TRBJ1-1	NA	NA	TGCGCCAGCAGCTTCGGCGGGGTTGACGGAGCTTTCTTT	CASSFGGVDGAFF
TRBV28	TRBJ2-3	TRBD1	NA	TGTGCCAGCAACTCACCGGGACAGGGAGATACGCAGTATTTT	CASNSPGQGDTQYF
TRBV7-2	TRBJ1-5	NA	NA	TGTGCCAGCAGCAAAGGAATACAGGGACCTAGCAATCAGCCCCAGCATTTT	CASSKGIQGPSNQPQHF
TRBV19	TRBJ1-5	TRBD1	NA	TGTGCCGCAGGACAGGTCAATCAGCCCCAGCATTTT	CAAGQVNQPQHF
TRBV2	TRBJ1-4	NA	NA	TGTGCCAGCAGTGTCCCCGGGGGGAATGAAAAACTGTTTTTT	CASSVPGGNEKLFF
TRBV18	TRBJ1-1	TRBD1	NA	TGTGCCAGCTCACCCTCCACAGGGGGCCGGACTGAAGCTTTCTTT	CASSPSTGGRTEAFF
TRBV5-4	TRBJ2-7	NA	once	TGTGCCAGCAGCTTGGATGCAAAGAGCTCCTACGAGCAGTACTTC	CASSLDAKSSYEQYF
TRBV7-3	TRBJ2-1	NA	NA	TGTGCCAGCAGCTTAGACTTGAGCTCCTACAATGAGCAGTTCTTC	CASSLDLSSYNEQFF
TRBV30	TRBJ2-3	TRBD2	few	TGTGCCTGGACCACGGGACTAGAATCAGATACGCAGTATTTT	CAWTTGLESDTQYF
TRBV15	TRBJ1-1	NA	NA	TGTGCCACCAGCACGAGCCGGCCTGACACTTTCTTT	CATSTSRPDTFF
TRBV30	TRBJ2-6	NA	NA	TGTGCCGGGGACTCTGCCAACGTCCTGACTTTC	CAGDSANVLTF
TRBV5-1	TRBJ1-1	NA	NA	TGCGCCAGCAGCTCCGCCTCGGGGGGCACTGAAGCTTTCTTT	CASSSASGGTEAFF
TRBV7-9	TRBJ2-1	NA	NA	TGTGCCAGCAGCCCCCAACGGATACGGGGCAATGAGCAGTTCTTC	CASSPQRIRGNEQFF
TRBV30	TRBJ2-7	NA	NA	TGTGCCTGGAGTGTGGGGGGGCCCGAGCAGTACTTC	CAWSVGGPEQYF